Listed below are T cell receptor beta chains from one sample, sequenced in a study of response to subunit inactivated influenza vaccine. TCRdb re-called the RT-PCR reads with MiXCR, one entry per CDR3 protein. The sample has around 320,000 distinct CDR3 sequences; roughly 20% are singletons. This sample comprised PBMCs from blood, obtained about 20 months after vaccination. The receptors here all came from a man in his fifties or sixties who received an inactivated influenza vaccine. Each CDR3 is given with its conserved first and last residue. The D gene is left open where the match is weak. Expanded clones get a size class; other rows say once, few or many, or leave the size out.

j_call,clone_size,cdr3_length,v_call,d_call,cdr3_nt,cdr3_aa
TRBJ2-7,NA,15,TRBV20-1,TRBD2,TGCAGTGCTAGAGTTGATAGCGGGATCGGTTACGAGCAGTACTTC,CSARVDSGIGYEQYF
TRBJ2-7,NA,14,TRBV9,NA,TGTGCCAGCAGCGTAGAAGCGAGTAGGTACGAGCAGTACTTC,CASSVEASRYEQYF
TRBJ1-6,few,13,TRBV12-3/TRBV12-4,NA,TGTGCCAGCAAGGTTCAAAAAGATTCACCCCTCCACTTT,CASKVQKDSPLHF
TRBJ1-2,few,13,TRBV30,NA,TGTGCCTGGAGTGTACCGGGGAAGGATGGCTACACCTTC,CAWSVPGKDGYTF
TRBJ2-1,NA,13,TRBV11-3,NA,TGTGCCAGCAGCCCGGGTAAGTTCAGTGAGCAGTTCTTC,CASSPGKFSEQFF
TRBJ2-1,NA,15,TRBV5-1,NA,TGCGCCAGCAGCTTAGATGGTAACTCCTACAATGAGCAGTTCTTC,CASSLDGNSYNEQFF
TRBJ1-1,NA,14,TRBV7-9,NA,TGTGCCAGCAGCTTGCAAAGGGAAGTCACTGAAGCTTTCTTT,CASSLQREVTEAFF
TRBJ2-1,few,14,TRBV4-3,NA,TGCGCCAGCAGCCCGGCTGCCTCCTACAATGAGCAGTTCTTC,CASSPAASYNEQFF
TRBJ2-5,once,15,TRBV12-3/TRBV12-4,NA,TGTGCCAGCAGCCGTGCCATCCGGGAGCAAGAGACCCAGTACTTC,CASSRAIREQETQYF
TRBJ2-7,few,16,TRBV28,TRBD2,TGTGCCAGCAGTTTATATCCGCGGGGGACTACCTACGAGCAGTACTTC,CASSLYPRGTTYEQYF
TRBJ1-1,NA,14,TRBV20-1,NA,TGCAGTGCTAGAAGGGGCGGGCCGAACACTGAAGCTTTCTTT,CSARRGGPNTEAFF
TRBJ2-3,few,12,TRBV29-1,NA,TGCAGCGTTAGCAGGGCAGAGGATACGCAGTATTTT,CSVSRAEDTQYF
TRBJ1-6,few,14,TRBV7-9,NA,TGTGCCAGCAGCCCCACGGGGCTGAATTCACCCCTCCACTTT,CASSPTGLNSPLHF
TRBJ1-2,few,12,TRBV20-1,NA,TGCAGTGCTAGACCTTACCCGGAGGGCTACACCTTC,CSARPYPEGYTF
TRBJ1-1,few,14,TRBV20-1,NA,TGCAGTGCTAGAGATCGTTCGGTGAACACTGAAGCTTTCTTT,CSARDRSVNTEAFF
TRBJ1-5,NA,15,TRBV5-6,NA,TGTGCCAGCAGCCCCTCCGGCAGGGGAACTCAGCCCCAGCATTTT,CASSPSGRGTQPQHF
TRBJ1-2,NA,15,TRBV14,TRBD1,TGTGCCAGCAGCCAAGTCGGACAGGGTGGCTATGGCTACACCTTC,CASSQVGQGGYGYTF
TRBJ2-1,NA,14,TRBV20-1,NA,TGCAGTGCTAGATTGGGGATTTCCTACAATGAGCAGTTCTTC,CSARLGISYNEQFF
TRBJ1-4,NA,12,TRBV6-2/TRBV6-3,NA,TGTGCCAGCAAGTCGGAAGATCCAAAACTGTTTTTT,CASKSEDPKLFF
TRBJ2-1,few,15,TRBV4-3,TRBD1,TGCGCCAGCAGCCCCGGGACAGGGGGAGTCGAGAAGCAGTTCTTC,CASSPGTGGVEKQFF
TRBJ2-3,NA,12,TRBV18,NA,TGTGCCAGCTCACCTAGGAGCCGCGCGCAGTATTTT,CASSPRSRAQYF
TRBJ1-3,NA,15,TRBV4-3,NA,TGCGCCAGCAGCCAAGGACAGGCCCCTGGAAACACCATATATTTT,CASSQGQAPGNTIYF
TRBJ2-7,NA,13,TRBV7-7,TRBD1,TGTGCCAGCAGCTTCGGCAGGGGGAACGAGCAGTACTTC,CASSFGRGNEQYF
TRBJ1-5,many,14,TRBV3-1,NA,TGTGCCAGCAGCCAATCCGACACCCATCAGCCCCAGCATTTT,CASSQSDTHQPQHF
TRBJ2-7,few,14,TRBV20-1,TRBD2,TGCAGTGCTAGCATCGGGAGGACCCCCTACGAGCAGTACTTC,CSASIGRTPYEQYF
TRBJ1-1,once,17,TRBV7-2,NA,TGTGCCAGCAGCTCTAGTTGGGGAGGACGCATGAACACTGAAGCTTTCTTT,CASSSSWGGRMNTEAFF
TRBJ2-7,few,16,TRBV2,TRBD2,TGTGCCAGCAAAGGGACTAGCAGGAGTTCAATCTACGAGCAGTACTTC,CASKGTSRSSIYEQYF
TRBJ2-5,NA,13,TRBV18,NA,TGTGCCAGCCCCTCCCCCGGCCAAGAGACCCAGTACTTC,CASPSPGQETQYF
TRBJ1-1,many,13,TRBV7-9,NA,TGTGCCAGCAGCTCAAGTTCGGACACTGAAGCTTTCTTT,CASSSSSDTEAFF
TRBJ2-3,few,14,TRBV20-1,NA,TGCAGTGCTCCTGATTCTGGGGGCGCAGATACGCAGTATTTT,CSAPDSGGADTQYF
TRBJ1-5,few,16,TRBV6-2/TRBV6-3,NA,TGTGCCAGCAGAACCCCTGGACAGATTAGCAATCAGCCCCAGCATTTT,CASRTPGQISNQPQHF
TRBJ1-1,NA,13,TRBV6-2/TRBV6-3,NA,TGTGCCAGCAGTTACGTTGGTATTCCTGAAGCTTTCTTT,CASSYVGIPEAFF
TRBJ2-1,few,16,TRBV7-9,TRBD2,TGTGCCAGCAGCCCCCCCGGGACTAGCGGTTACAATGAGCAGTTCTTC,CASSPPGTSGYNEQFF
TRBJ1-2,few,13,TRBV5-5,TRBD1,TGTGCCAGCAGCGTCCGGGACAGGGCTGGCTACACCTTC,CASSVRDRAGYTF
TRBJ1-1,NA,14,TRBV19,TRBD1,TGTGCCAGTAAGGTCGGACCAGGGGGCACTGAATCTTTCTTT,CASKVGPGGTESFF
TRBJ2-2,few,14,TRBV5-1,NA,TGCGCCAGCAGCTTGAACGGAGAGACCGGGGAGCTGTTTTTT,CASSLNGETGELFF
TRBJ2-1,NA,16,TRBV5-1,TRBD2,TGCGCCAGCAGCTTGTCAACCGGGACTAGCAGCAATGAGCAGTTCTTC,CASSLSTGTSSNEQFF
TRBJ2-3,few,17,TRBV28,NA,TGTGCCAGCAGATCACGTACGACAAGAACTAGCACAGATACGCAGTATTTT,CASRSRTTRTSTDTQYF
TRBJ2-1,few,13,TRBV24-1,NA,TGTGCCACCAGTGATTTTGAGAGGGGTGAGCAGTTCTTC,CATSDFERGEQFF
TRBJ1-1,few,12,TRBV7-9,TRBD1,TGTGCCAGCAGCTTAGGACAGGGTCAAGCTTTCTTT,CASSLGQGQAFF
TRBJ1-1,NA,14,TRBV12-3/TRBV12-4,NA,TGTGCCAGCAGTTTACTCCCTGTGAACACTGAAGCTTTCTTT,CASSLLPVNTEAFF
TRBJ2-7,NA,13,TRBV25-1,NA,TGTGCCAGCAGTCCCTACAGGGAGGACGAGCAGTACTTC,CASSPYREDEQYF
TRBJ1-1,few,11,TRBV6-6,NA,TGTGCCAGCGGAATGAACACTGAAGCTTTCTTT,CASGMNTEAFF
TRBJ2-1,NA,16,TRBV2,TRBD2,TGTGCCAGCAGTGAAGCAGCGGGAAGGAGCGGAGATGAGCAGTTCTTC,CASSEAAGRSGDEQFF
TRBJ2-6,NA,15,TRBV4-2,NA,TGTGCCAGCAGCCCCCTGGGATCTGGGGCCAACGTCCTGACTTTC,CASSPLGSGANVLTF
TRBJ1-5,few,15,TRBV12-3/TRBV12-4,NA,TGTGCCAGCACCCAGGACACGCTCAGCAATCAGCCCCAGCATTTT,CASTQDTLSNQPQHF